One and the same sample provided the 15 T cell receptor beta chains below, sequenced in a study of cytomegalovirus exposure and HLA in healthy donors. Researchers ran the PCR with 60 Vbeta and 13 Jbeta primers. Clones were read by immunoSEQ multiplex PCR, and TCRdb kept only the in-frame ones, dropping some. The profile covers 100,000 to 150,000 clones, with about 83% appearing a single time and 3.6% taken by the ten largest. The sequencing sample was made of PBMCs. These receptors all stem from a woman aged 40 to 50 in good health and CMV-seropositive.

The CDR3: CASSFARGQETQYF. The CDR3 nucleotides read TGTGCCAGCAGTTTCGCCCGGGGGCAAGAGACCCAGTACTTC. The chain carries TRBV28 and TRBJ2-5; tentative D call: TRBD2 (6 bases). The CDR3 loop spans 14 amino acids. Trimming left V 3 bases short and J 2 bases short, with 10 bases between. Germline CDR1 MDHEN, CDR2 SYDVKM.

This clone has a handful of counts. V gene TRBV6-1 combines with J gene TRBJ2-1, with D maybe TRBD1 (6 bases). The germline CDR1 and CDR2 sequences are MNHNS and SASEGT. The CDR3 runs to 14 residues. V lost 10 bases and J lost 1, with 14 bases in between. CDR3 sequence reads: CATGVMGSYNEQFF. The DNA for the CDR3 is TGTGCCACAGGGGTTATGGGGTCCTACAATGAGCAGTTCTTC.

The chain has TRBV1 and TRBJ2-2; the tabulated D call, TRBD2, remains unverified against the DNA. TRBV1 is described as a pseudogene. The CDR3 is 14 amino acids. CDR3 DNA: TGCACCAGGGGGACTCGTCACCTGGGCGGGGAGCTGTTTTTT. Translation: CTRGTRHLGGELFF.

The chain joins TRBV2 to TRBJ2-1; 7 bases align to TRBD2. Germline assignment: CDR1 SNHLY and CDR2 FYNNEI. The trim removed 1 base at V and 7 bases at J, leaving 7 bases unmatched. The CDR3 loop spans 15 amino acids. The CDR3 loop is CASSEGASGLNEQFF. As DNA, the CDR3 is TGTGCCAGCAGTGAAGGCGCTAGCGGACTGAATGAGCAGTTCTTC.

The V and J genes are TRBV6-4 and TRBJ2-7; the D gene is possibly TRBD1 (5 bases). Trimming took off 4 bases at V and 1 base at J, with 23 bases between the two ends. The CDR3 loop spans 18 amino acids. Germline V gene data show CDR1 as MRHNA and CDR2 as SNTAGT. This chain's CDR3 is CASSAGNRMSFRSYEQYF. The CDR3 bases are TGTGCCAGCAGTGCAGGGAACAGGATGAGTTTCAGATCCTACGAGCAGTACTTC.

This chain joins TRBV5-1 and TRBJ1-2, with a possible D match to TRBD1 (6 bases). V shed 0 bases and J shed 7 bases, with 13 bases lying between them. The CDR3 spans 14 residues. Germline-derived CDR1 and CDR2 are SGHRS and YFSETQ. The DNA for the CDR3 is TGCGCCAGCAGCTTGGCAACAGGGATGCGTGGCTACACCTTC. Translated, it gives CASSLATGMRGYTF.

This chain connects TRBV14 to TRBJ1-1, with TRBD1 as a possible D gene (5 bases). V gave up 4 bases and J gave up 10 bases, with 16 bases separating them. CDR3 length: 13 residues. The germline V gene has CDR1 SGHDN and CDR2 FVKESK. Here the CDR3 DNA reads TGTGCCAGCAGCCTAAGTGGGGCTCTCTTAGCTTTCTTT. It translates to CASSLSGALLAFF.

The chain couples TRBV7-2 to TRBJ1-5; D might be TRBD1 (5 bases). The V gene's germline CDR1 is SGHTA and CDR2 FQGNSA. V was clipped by 1 base and J by 4 bases, with 11 bases between them. The CDR3 length is 15 residues. CDR3 nucleotides: TGTGCCAGCAGCTTAGAAGGGAAGGGGAATCAGCCCCAGCATTTT. It yields the protein CASSLEGKGNQPQHF.

The rearrangement uses TRBV10-2 and TRBJ2-2, with 10 bases aligning to TRBD2. Trimming removed 7 bases from V and 7 bases from J; junction bases left unmatched: 6. The CDR3 has 14 amino acids. Germline V CDR1 and CDR2: WSHSY, SAAADI. This CDR3 is CASNLAGEIGELFF. Here the CDR3 DNA reads TGCGCCAGCAATCTAGCGGGAGAGATCGGGGAGCTGTTTTTT.

The chain carries TRBV6-6 and TRBJ2-7, with D perhaps matching TRBD2 (7 bases). CDR1 is MNHNY, CDR2 SVGAGI, per germline (reference sequence). Trimming removed 6 bases from V and 0 bases from J, with 12 bases in between. The CDR3 consists of 14 residues. The DNA of the CDR3 is TGTGCCAGCAGGGGGAGGGGGAGCTCCTACGAGCAGTACTTC. Its protein is CASRGRGSSYEQYF.

This clone was detected only a few times. The chain carries TRBV4-1 and TRBJ2-7, with a possible D match to TRBD2 (6 bases). V gave up 0 bases and J gave up 5 bases, with 17 bases separating them. Per the germline V gene, CDR1 is MGHRA and CDR2 is YSYEKL. The CDR3 runs to 16 residues. The CDR3 sequence is CASSQDRAGRLNEQYF. DNA for the CDR3: TGCGCCAGCAGCCAAGATAGGGCGGGAAGGTTAAACGAGCAGTACTTC.

This chain connects TRBV7-5 to TRBJ2-5; the tabulated D call, TRBD2, remains unverified against the DNA. TRBV7-5 is a recognized pseudogene. CDR3 size: 18 residues. In DNA form, the CDR3 reads TGTGTCAGAAGCAACCAAAGGCGGGCAGTCGGCGCGGAAGAGACCCAGTACTTC. It encodes CVRSNQRRAVGAEETQYF.

J is TRBJ2-2 and V is TRBV4-2; TRBD2 matches 9 bases. The CDR3 has 15 amino acids. The V and J ends lost 6 bases and 7 bases, in that order; junction bases with no gene match: 9. The germline V gene encodes CDR1 LGHNA and CDR2 YNFKEQ. As DNA, the CDR3 is TGTGCCAGCAGTTCTCGGACTAGCGTGGTCGGGGAGCTGTTTTTT. It encodes CASSSRTSVVGELFF.

This CDR3 is CASGTGELFF. The CDR3 bases are TGTGCCTCGGGCACCGGGGAGCTGTTTTTT. The chain uses TRBV28 and TRBJ2-2; D not certain. V shed 11 bases and J shed 4 bases, with 5 bases lying between them. The germline V gene has CDR1 MDHEN and CDR2 SYDVKM. CDR3 length equals 10 residues.

In this sample, this clone turned up once. The chain joins TRBV2 to TRBJ1-2; 9 bases map to TRBD1. The J segment lost 6 bases and the V segment lost 4 bases, leaving 9 bases of the junction unmatched. The CDR3 has 15 amino acids. CDR1 SNHLY and CDR2 FYNNEI come from the germline V gene. CDR3: CASSGWGQGFDGYTF. The DNA of the CDR3 is TGTGCCAGCAGTGGATGGGGACAGGGTTTCGATGGCTACACCTTC.